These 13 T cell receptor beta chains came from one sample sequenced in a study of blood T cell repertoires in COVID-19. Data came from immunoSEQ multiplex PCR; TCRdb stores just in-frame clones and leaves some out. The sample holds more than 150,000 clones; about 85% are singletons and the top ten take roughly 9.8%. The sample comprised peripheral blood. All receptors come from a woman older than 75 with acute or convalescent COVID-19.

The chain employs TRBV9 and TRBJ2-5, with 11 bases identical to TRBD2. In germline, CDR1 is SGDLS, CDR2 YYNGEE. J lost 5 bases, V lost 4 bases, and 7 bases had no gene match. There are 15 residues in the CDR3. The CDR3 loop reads CASSPRLAGYETQYF. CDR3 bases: TGTGCCAGCAGCCCCAGACTAGCGGGGTATGAGACCCAGTACTTC.

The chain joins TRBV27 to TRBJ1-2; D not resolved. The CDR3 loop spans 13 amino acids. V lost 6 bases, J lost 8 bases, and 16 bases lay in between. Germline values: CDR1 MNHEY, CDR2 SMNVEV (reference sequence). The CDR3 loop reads CASRTSLQRGYTF. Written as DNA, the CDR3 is TGTGCCAGCAGGACTTCACTTCAAAGGGGCTACACCTTC.

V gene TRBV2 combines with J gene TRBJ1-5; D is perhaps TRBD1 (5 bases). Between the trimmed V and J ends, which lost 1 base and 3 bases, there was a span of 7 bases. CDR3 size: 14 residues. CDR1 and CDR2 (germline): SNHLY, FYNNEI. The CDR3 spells CASSEVQANQPQHF. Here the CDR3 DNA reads TGTGCCAGCAGTGAAGTACAGGCCAATCAGCCCCAGCATTTT.

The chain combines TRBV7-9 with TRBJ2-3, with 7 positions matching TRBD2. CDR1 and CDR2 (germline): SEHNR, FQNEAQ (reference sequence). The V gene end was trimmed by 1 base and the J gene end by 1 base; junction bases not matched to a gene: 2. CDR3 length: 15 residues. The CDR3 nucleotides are TGTGCCAGCAGCTTAGGCGGGAGTGGCACAGATACGCAGTATTTT. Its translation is CASSLGGSGTDTQYF.

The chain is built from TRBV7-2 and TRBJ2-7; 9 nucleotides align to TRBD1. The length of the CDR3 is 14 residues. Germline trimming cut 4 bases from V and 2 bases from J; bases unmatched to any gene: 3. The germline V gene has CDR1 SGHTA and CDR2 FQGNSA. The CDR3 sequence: CASSYGTGTYEQYF. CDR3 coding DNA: TGTGCCAGCAGCTACGGGACAGGGACCTACGAGCAGTACTTC.

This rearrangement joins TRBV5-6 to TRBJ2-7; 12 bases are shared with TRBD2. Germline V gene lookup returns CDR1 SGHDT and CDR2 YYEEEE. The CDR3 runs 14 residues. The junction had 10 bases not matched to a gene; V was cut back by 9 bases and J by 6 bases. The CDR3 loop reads CATTTSGGFSEQYF. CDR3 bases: TGTGCCACCACTACTAGCGGGGGGTTCTCCGAGCAGTACTTC.

CDR3: CASSEAMTPSSCEQYF. The DNA of the CDR3 is TGTGCCAGCAGTGAAGCGATGACTCCCTCTTCGTGTGAGCAGTACTTC. The chain carries TRBV2 and TRBJ2-7; D is undetermined. With 0 bases removed from V and 7 bases from J, the gap between germline ends came to 19 bases. This CDR3 is 16 amino acids long. The germline CDR1 and CDR2 sequences are SNHLY and FYNNEI.

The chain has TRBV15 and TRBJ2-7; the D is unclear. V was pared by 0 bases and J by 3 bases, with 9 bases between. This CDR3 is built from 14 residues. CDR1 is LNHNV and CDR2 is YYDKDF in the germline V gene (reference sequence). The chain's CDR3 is CATSRDQASYEQYF. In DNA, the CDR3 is TGTGCCACCAGCAGAGATCAAGCAAGCTACGAGCAGTACTTC.

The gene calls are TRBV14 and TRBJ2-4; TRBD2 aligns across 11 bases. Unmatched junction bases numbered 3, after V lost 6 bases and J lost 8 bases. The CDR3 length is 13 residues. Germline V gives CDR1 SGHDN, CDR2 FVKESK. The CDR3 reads CASRLAGEDIQYF. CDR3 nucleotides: TGTGCCAGCAGACTAGCGGGAGAGGACATTCAGTACTTC.

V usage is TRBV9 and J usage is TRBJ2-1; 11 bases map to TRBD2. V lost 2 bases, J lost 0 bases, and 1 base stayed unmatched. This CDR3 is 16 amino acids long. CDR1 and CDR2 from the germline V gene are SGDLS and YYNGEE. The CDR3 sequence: CASSVSGGASYNEQFF. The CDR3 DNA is TGTGCCAGCAGCGTTAGCGGGGGGGCCTCCTACAATGAGCAGTTCTTC.

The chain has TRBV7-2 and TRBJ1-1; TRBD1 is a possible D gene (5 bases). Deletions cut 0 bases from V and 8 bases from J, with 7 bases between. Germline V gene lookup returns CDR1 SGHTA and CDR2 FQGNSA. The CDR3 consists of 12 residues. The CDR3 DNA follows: TGTGCCAGCAGCTTAGCCAGGGTAGAAGCTTTCTTT. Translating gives CASSLARVEAFF.

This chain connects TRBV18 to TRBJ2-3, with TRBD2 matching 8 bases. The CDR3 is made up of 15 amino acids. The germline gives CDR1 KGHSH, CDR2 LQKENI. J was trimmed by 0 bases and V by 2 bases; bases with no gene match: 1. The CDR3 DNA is TGTGCCAGCTCACCAACGGGGGGGAGCACAGATACGCAGTATTTT. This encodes CASSPTGGSTDTQYF. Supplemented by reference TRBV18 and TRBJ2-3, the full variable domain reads NAGVMQNPRHLVRRRGQEARLRCSPMKGHSHVYWYRQLPEEGLKFMVYLQKENIIDESGMPKERFSAEFPKEGPSILRIQQVVRGDSAAYFCASSPTGGSTDTQYFGPGTRLTVL.

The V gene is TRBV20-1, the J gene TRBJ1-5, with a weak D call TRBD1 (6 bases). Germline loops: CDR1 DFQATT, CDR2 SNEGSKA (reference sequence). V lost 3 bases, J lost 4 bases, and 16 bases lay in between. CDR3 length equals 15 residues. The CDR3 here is CSASTTGIRNQPQHF. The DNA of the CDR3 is TGCAGTGCTAGTACCACAGGGATTCGGAATCAGCCCCAGCATTTT.